This T cell receptor (beta chain) was captured by sequencing in a study of cytomegalovirus exposure and HLA in healthy donors (dated by TCRdb to the late 2010s). Regarding the study in general: An earlier analysis of about 560 of the donors reported 276 Gb of sequence data and approximately 120 million unique TCR beta sequences obtained from around 170 million T cells. An early release covering roughly 600 HLA-typed donors comprised approximately 300 gigabases of sequencing data and roughly 85 million unique TCR sequences. Among the roughly 430 genotyped donors, around 81% belonged to the genetic ancestry cluster associated with self-reported Caucasian donors. The study aimed to test whether cataloging public T cell receptors could reveal signatures of past pathogen exposure. The study used immunosequencing to profile the T cell repertoires of about 670 subjects and linked those repertoires to cytomegalovirus serostatus. Besides the first cohort of around 670 subjects, a separate validation cohort made up of roughly 130 different subjects was used. To predict cytomegalovirus infection status, the study combined high-throughput TCR immunosequencing, statistical association of individual TCRs with disease status, and machine learning. A later analysis re-analyzed previously published TCR beta repertoires from 650 to 800 donors and added high-resolution HLA genotyping to study TCR occurrence patterns. The later analysis used no new phenotypic data to find candidate immune exposures, relying instead on TCR beta sequences and their occurrence across donors. In an earlier analysis of 550 to 700 of the donors, high-throughput TCR beta sequencing was used to judge whether each TCR beta V gene segment behaved as functional or pseudogenic. Alongside the repertoire data, information on donor age, sex, ethnicity and CMV serostatus was compiled. A later genetic analysis took genome-wide SNP genotypes for about 55% of the 666 donors and used that subset as a discovery cohort. All discovery cohort repertoires had been generated on a single sequencing platform. Both class I and class II loci were covered by HLA typing, at four-digit resolution. The number of donors typed differed by locus, with roughly 629-640 for A, B, C, DRB1 and DQB1, over 500 for DQA1, 606 for DPA1, and 450 to 480 for DPB1. Several DR-DQ haplotypes were handled as single units for association and clustering because linkage in the cohort was strong. Among 300 to 500 genotyped donors of the cohort, an average of about 240,000 unique TCR beta nucleotide sequences was sequenced per donor, of which about 18% were non-productive. On the study overall, not on this receptor specifically: Linkage disequilibrium might explain the correlated functional status among segregating V segments, but an unknown experimental factor could not be ruled out. In a later analysis, HLA-associated TCR beta chains were found to be more clonally expanded and to have lower generation probabilities than equally common non-associated chains. A cluster of highly shared sequence variants was judged likely to represent a technical artifact of the sequencing pipeline. In an earlier analysis of around 600 of the donors, most TCR beta V segments were observed in productive rearrangements about 90% or about 30% of the time, broadly matching IMGT annotations. A later analysis found that most CMV-associated TCR beta chains appeared HLA-restricted, with HLA associations seemingly driven largely by CMV exposure. In this cohort, only TCR beta chains were sequenced, and detectable features were limited by the absence of alpha or paired-chain data. When HLA alleles, especially DR and DQ, strongly co-occurred, TCR associations were difficult to assign to individual alleles. While some public TCRs were present in many individuals, most TCR sequences turned up only very rarely across donors. A few of the identified cytomegalovirus-associated TCR beta chains were confirmed in vitro to be specific for cytomegalovirus antigens. Because counts were too low, 15 to 20 rarely observed V segments, including chromosome 9 orphons, were excluded from the earlier analysis of some 540 of the donors. It was suggested by the authors that the approach could potentially be generalized to other disease states and immunological phenotypes. A later analysis found that TCR association rates varied across HLA loci, with DRB1 alleles showing the most associated TCRs and HLA-C alleles the fewest. The 87-base-pair reads could not distinguish some IMGT-functional V segments, including TRBV6-2 and TRBV6-3, so those segments were excluded. A later genetic analysis reported fewer N-insertions in productive TCRs among donors in an Asian-associated ancestry cluster than the approximately 700-donor mean. The only immune exposure information available for the cohort was CMV serostatus. Because some donors lacked HLA typing at each locus, the association tests relied only on the typed subset. Presence/absence analyses assumed roughly uniform sequencing depth across donors, an assumption that may not hold. According to a later analysis, parvovirus B19, influenza, CMV and Epstein-Barr virus appeared linked to several top co-occurrence clusters. At a false discovery rate of 0.05, a later analysis linked some 18,000 TCR beta sequences to specific HLA alleles. A total of some 180 TCR beta chains were listed by the study as associated with cytomegalovirus. An association between a missense DCLRE1C variant and V-gene and J-gene trimming of TCR beta chains was found in a later genetic analysis and replicated in an independent cohort. The classifier was reported to diagnose cytomegalovirus status with high specificity and sensitivity in both the original cohort and the validation cohort. A further reported finding was that TCR beta sequences accurately predicted the HLA-A and HLA-B alleles for most subjects in the first cohort.

The cohort was made up of 500 to 850 healthy bone marrow donors. All cohort members were sampled while nominally healthy, although unrecorded immune exposures were likely present. The donor was CMV seronegative and belonged to the group of over 300 seronegative cohort members. A peripheral blood sample was collected from each donor, and TCR beta sequencing was performed on peripheral blood mononuclear cells. The Qiagen DNeasy Blood Extraction Kit was used to extract genomic DNA from the blood cell samples. This clone was detected a few times. There is no known antigen for this receptor. Base qualities are not recorded, but no much larger clone differs from it by a single base. A distance of 19 bases separates the germline ends of V and J, which lose 2 bases and 8 bases respectively. Reading the germline V gene gives CDR1 SGHTA and CDR2 FQGNSA. The CDR3 goes from the cysteine to the phenylalanine over 16 residues. Only CDR3 DNA is held: 48 bases, read in frame from base 1.

Libraries came from the immunoSEQ multiplex PCR assay. A mixture of 60 forward primers for TCR Vbeta segments and 13 reverse primers for TCR Jbeta segments was used in the multiplex PCR. The CDR3 region of rearranged TCR beta genes was amplified from genomic DNA with a multiplex PCR assay. On the Illumina HiSeq System, the amplified TCR beta libraries were sequenced as 87-base-pair reads. The paper's data handling went like this. A later analysis tallied approximately 87 million unique TCR beta chains across the 666 repertoires, and approximately 12 million of those chains were shared by two or more donors. A nearest-neighbor algorithm error-corrected the raw reads and collapsed the reads into unique sequences, merging closely related sequences to remove PCR and sequencing errors. To assign V, D and J gene segments, CDR3 sequences were aligned to IMGT reference sequences. For a sequence to be retained, at least a six-nucleotide match to both a V gene segment and a J gene segment was required. Rearrangements were called productive when the CDR3 lacked stop codons and stayed in frame with V and J; all others were non-productive. Following IMGT convention, CDR3 was defined as the stretch from the second conserved V-encoded cysteine to the conserved J-encoded phenylalanine. The earlier analysis of some 580 of the donors excluded any sequence lacking an unambiguous match to a single V gene segment. In an earlier analysis of several hundred of the donors, a V segment was called functional when productive rearrangements were above 56.7%, and segregating when the standard deviation between donors exceeded 5%. A statistical classification framework was built for diagnosing cytomegalovirus status from the catalog of TCR beta chain sequences. V and J gene assignment, in a later analysis, came from comparing TCR nucleotide sequences with IMGT/GENE-DB human TR gene sequences. A later analysis assigned CDR3 sequences and most-parsimonious VDJ recombination scenarios with the TCRdist pipeline. In a later analysis, each TCR beta chain was defined by its CDR3 amino acid sequence together with its V-gene family, and reads lacking a unique V-gene family were excluded. In a later analysis, 550 to 650 highly shared, low-generation-probability nucleotide sequences were removed to address suspected cross-contamination and a sequencing artifact. For each public chain, a later analysis derived a clonal expansion index from normalized ranks of inferred template counts within each repertoire. A later analysis computed generation probabilities with a VDJ recombination model fitted to out-of-frame rearrangements, and checked the results against IGoR. Hypergeometric tests were used in a later analysis to score TCR-TCR, TCR-HLA and TCR-CMV co-occurrence, with a repertoire-size bias correction applied to the TCR pairs. A later analysis estimated false discovery rates by permuting HLA or CMV assignments 20 times. In a later analysis, co-occurring TCRs were grouped using DBSCAN, with TCRdist sequence similarity added in when clustering inside HLA-allele-positive subsets. For co-occurrence clustering, repertoires with fewer than 30,000 or more than 120,000 public chains were excluded, along with five repertoires with anomalous nucleotide sharing. TCRdb carries this immuneACCESS record with in-frame sequences only. Its versions omit some clonotypes, under half of them owing to an unresolved V gene in the studies checked, with the rest unexplained. V, J and clone size are those of that table, while D and trimming were read from the DNA. Here the sample has a few hundred thousand clones; 70% to 80% occur a single time. Of the sample, about 1.9% falls within the top ten clones.

Material for sequencing was PBMCs. This receptor was identified in a woman aged 30 to 39 in good health and CMV-seronegative. The V gene is TRBV7-2 and the J gene is TRBJ2-1; TRBD2 could be the D gene, as 5 bases match. The CDR3 protein: CASSLQPLLYGDEQFF. The nucleotide sequence is TGTGCCAGCAGCTTACAGCCCCTTCTCTACGGGGATGAGCAGTTCTTC. Reference TRBV7-2 and TRBJ2-1 genes cover what lies past the CDR3, so the full variable domain is GAGVSQSPSNKVTEKGKDVELRCDPISGHTALYWYRQSLGQGLEFLIYFQGNSAPDKSGLPSDRFSAERTGGSVSTLTIQRTQQEDSAVYLCASSLQPLLYGDEQFFGPGTRLTVL.